This T cell receptor (beta chain) was recorded in a study of shared clonotypes between healthy human individuals. Whole-study findings and limits: Naive subsets typically showed greater estimated richness than memory subsets.

As concerns this clone: Its antigen is as yet unknown.

CDR1 SQVTM and CDR2 ANQGSEA come from the germline V gene. This CDR3 spans 15 amino acids. After removal of 4 bases from V and 4 bases from J, the junction contained 8 bases not matched to a gene. TCRdb keeps only in-frame clones here, not all; method: immunoSEQ multiplex PCR. The table includes about 1 million clones, approximately 70% detected once. The source of this sequence is a man between 18 and 29 years old in good health. The sample was memory CD4+ T cells sorted from blood. Documented subset: CD45RA-negative fraction. The chain joins TRBV29-1 to TRBJ2-2; TRBD1 agrees at 8 bases. The CDR3 spells CSVVFRTGSTGELFF. In DNA form, the CDR3 reads TGCAGCGTTGTCTTCCGGACAGGGAGCACCGGGGAGCTGTTTTTT.